The 21 T cell receptor beta chains given below trace back to one sample, sequenced in a study of T cell changes during pregnancy in multiple sclerosis (dated by TCRdb to between 2018 and 2021). Library preparation was by the immunoSEQ multiplex PCR assay. In TCRdb, the immuneACCESS table is reduced to in-frame sequences with V and J assigned. These tables do not hold every clone; where another copy was compared, an unresolved V gene accounts for under half, and the others remain unexplained. In all, the sample holds approximately 31,000 clones, and roughly 91% of those were seen once. The biggest ten clones account for around 0.42% of the sample. The sequences come from CD4+ T cells from peripheral blood mononuclear cells, collected in the second trimester of pregnancy. The source is a female donor with multiple sclerosis, enrolled in a pregnancy study.

The chain couples TRBV30 to TRBJ1-2; D gene uncertain. V lost 0 bases and J lost 4, with 12 bases in between. Germline V gene lookup returns CDR1 GTSNPN and CDR2 SVGIG (reference sequence). This CDR3 spans 14 amino acids. In DNA form, the CDR3 reads TGTGCCTGGAGTGTATCGGGAACTTTCTATGGCTACACCTTC. Protein sequence: CAWSVSGTFYGYTF.

The CDR3 spells CASSPSASGRRNEQYF. CDR3 bases: TGTGCCAGCTCACCATCCGCTAGCGGGAGGCGTAACGAGCAGTACTTC. This rearrangement joins TRBV18 to TRBJ2-7; TRBD2 matches 11 bases. Trimming at V came to 2 bases and at J to 5 bases, leaving 8 bases not matched to a gene. Germline CDR1 reads KGHSH; CDR2 reads LQKENI. This CDR3 comprises 16 residues.

As DNA, the CDR3 is TGTGCCAGCAGCTTGAAGGGGACAGATACGCAGTATTTT. Amino acids: CASSLKGTDTQYF. The chain is built from TRBV5-6 and TRBJ2-3; the D gene is possibly TRBD1 (5 bases). Germline V CDR1 and CDR2: SGHDT, YYEEEE. This CDR3 has 13 residues. Trimming pared 1 base from V and 3 bases from J, leaving 6 bases between.

V is TRBV19 and J is TRBJ2-7, with D perhaps matching TRBD1 (6 bases). This CDR3 spans 12 amino acids. The V end lost 7 bases, the J end lost 5 bases, and 12 bases lay between the germline ends. Germline V lookup: CDR1 LNHDA, CDR2 SQIVND (reference sequence). This CDR3 is CASNRVINEQYF. The CDR3 DNA reads TGTGCCAGTAACAGGGTCATCAACGAGCAGTACTTC.

V is TRBV5-1 and J is TRBJ2-1; D call uncertain. CDR3 length: 14 amino acids. Germline CDR1 is SGHRS and CDR2 is YFSETQ. Trimming removed 0 bases at V and 0 bases at J, with 4 bases between. CDR3 residues: CASSLGNSYNEQFF. Here the CDR3 DNA reads TGCGCCAGCAGCTTGGGTAACTCCTACAATGAGCAGTTCTTC.

The chain joins TRBV4-2 to TRBJ2-7; the D gene is possibly TRBD1 (6 bases). The V gene's germline CDR1 is LGHNA and CDR2 YNFKEQ. There are 14 residues in the CDR3. V was cut by 0 bases and J by 7 bases, with 13 bases left in between. CDR3 residues: CASSQDQGIGEQYF. The DNA of the CDR3 is TGTGCCAGCAGCCAAGATCAGGGGATAGGGGAGCAGTACTTC.

This clone was counted once. The rearrangement joins TRBV28 to TRBJ1-5; a possible D gene is TRBD1 (5 bases). The CDR3 spans 18 residues. CDR1 MDHEN and CDR2 SYDVKM come from the germline V gene. The V gene lost 2 bases and the J gene lost 5 bases, with 22 bases spanning the gap. The CDR3 DNA reads as TGTGCCAGCAGTTTAAGCTTGGGGCTAGGTTCAAACGATCAGCCCCAGCATTTT. This encodes CASSLSLGLGSNDQPQHF. Combining the CDR3 with reference TRBV28 and TRBJ1-5 gives the whole variable domain DVKVTQSSRYLVKRTGEKVFLECVQDMDHENMFWYRQDPGLGLRLIYFSYDVKMKEKGDIPEGYSVSREKKERFSLILESASTNQTSMYLCASSLSLGLGSNDQPQHFGDGTRLSIL.

The V and J genes are TRBV19 and TRBJ1-4; D perhaps matches TRBD1 (6 bases). The germline V gene has CDR1 LNHDA and CDR2 SQIVND (reference sequence). There are 14 residues in the CDR3. The germline V and J ends were trimmed by 8 bases and 16 bases, with 26 bases remaining between them. The CDR3 here is CASGRSLDRLQRFF. The DNA for the CDR3 is TGTGCCAGTGGACGCTCCCTCGACAGGCTACAGAGGTTTTTT.

The chain links TRBV7-9 to TRBJ1-2; a possible D gene is TRBD1 (5 bases). CDR3 length: 13 amino acids. The V end was cut by 5 bases, the J end by 5 bases, with 12 bases between. Germline V gives CDR1 SEHNR, CDR2 FQNEAQ (reference sequence). The CDR3 loop is CASSPGQAYGYTF. The DNA for the CDR3 is TGTGCCAGCAGCCCCGGACAAGCTTATGGCTACACCTTC.

The chain has TRBV11-2 and TRBJ1-5, with a weak D call TRBD1 (6 bases). The CDR3 covers 16 residues. Germline CDR1 reads SGHAT; CDR2 reads FQNNGV. Trimming took 3 bases from V and 7 from J, leaving 19 bases between them. Here the CDR3 reads CASSFSRGGLRQPQHF. DNA for the CDR3: TGTGCCAGCAGCTTTTCCAGGGGAGGGTTGCGGCAGCCCCAGCATTTT.

The chain is built from TRBV7-8 and TRBJ2-5; 7 bases line up with TRBD1. The ends lost 5 bases at V and 0 bases at J; junction bases unmatched: 6. Germline CDR1 and CDR2: SGHVS and FQNEAQ. This CDR3 comprises 15 residues. The CDR3 nucleotides read TGTGCCAGCAGCAGATCCGGGACAGACCAAGAGACCCAGTACTTC. As protein: CASSRSGTDQETQYF.

The chain recombines TRBV27 with TRBJ1-1; TRBD1 agrees at 7 bases. Trimming cost V 5 bases and J 4 bases; bases outside gene matches: 1. This CDR3 contains 12 residues. The germline V gene encodes CDR1 MNHEY and CDR2 SMNVEV (reference sequence). CDR3 nucleotide sequence: TGTGCCAGCAGTCGACAGGGCACTGAAGCTTTCTTT. Protein sequence: CASSRQGTEAFF.

J is TRBJ2-7 and V is TRBV6-6, with 8 bases fitting TRBD1. The CDR3 is made up of 14 amino acids. The trim removed 5 bases at V and 7 bases at J, leaving 10 bases unmatched. Looked up from germline, CDR1 is MNHNY and CDR2 is SVGAGI (reference sequence). CDR3 sequence: CASSPTGEVGEQYF. CDR3 sequence (DNA): TGTGCCAGCAGTCCGACAGGGGAAGTGGGGGAGCAGTACTTC.

The chain uses TRBV14 and TRBJ2-1; 10 nucleotides match TRBD1. The germline CDR1 and CDR2 sequences are SGHDN and FVKESK. With V trimmed by 1 base and J by 5 bases, 5 bases remained unmatched. This CDR3 has 16 amino acids. CDR3 loop: CASSQGPGQGNNEQFF. CDR3 coding DNA: TGTGCCAGCAGCCAAGGACCGGGACAGGGGAACAATGAGCAGTTCTTC.

V is TRBV5-1 and J is TRBJ2-1; TRBD2 might be the D (5 bases). The germline V and J ends were trimmed by 6 bases and 8 bases, with 18 bases remaining between them. The CDR3 is 14 amino acids. Germline values: CDR1 SGHRS, CDR2 YFSETQ. The CDR3, as DNA: TGCGCCAGCAAAATAGGAGGACTGGGCGATGAGCAGTTCTTC. Translation gives CASKIGGLGDEQFF.

The chain has TRBV7-6 and TRBJ2-1, with 10 bases fitting TRBD2. This CDR3 region has 17 residues. Germline trimming cut 1 base from V and 2 bases from J; bases unmatched to any gene: 5. Germline lookup yields CDR1 SGHVS and CDR2 FNYEAQ. The CDR3, as DNA: TGTGCCAGCAGCTTAGAGCTAGCGGGAGTACCCTACAATGAGCAGTTCTTC. Its translation: CASSLELAGVPYNEQFF.

The rearrangement joins TRBV7-3 to TRBJ2-5, with TRBD1 matching 7 bases. CDR3 length equals 14 residues. Trimming cost V 5 bases and J 4 bases; bases outside gene matches: 7. CDR1 and CDR2 (germline): SGHTA, FQGTGA. This CDR3 is CASSLTGIGETQYF. CDR3 in DNA: TGTGCCAGCAGCCTGACAGGGATAGGAGAGACCCAGTACTTC.

This sequence joins TRBV18 and TRBJ2-7; 7 bases map to TRBD1. The J segment lost 3 bases and the V segment lost 4 bases, leaving 3 bases of the junction unmatched. Germline values: CDR1 KGHSH, CDR2 LQKENI. CDR3 length equals 13 residues. The CDR3 region has the DNA TGTGCCAGCTCACAGGGGGCTAGCTACGAGCAGTACTTC. The encoded protein is CASSQGASYEQYF. The entire variable domain, with the rest obtained from reference TRBV18 and TRBJ2-7, is as follows: NAGVMQNPRHLVRRRGQEARLRCSPMKGHSHVYWYRQLPEEGLKFMVYLQKENIIDESGMPKERFSAEFPKEGPSILRIQQVVRGDSAAYFCASSQGASYEQYFGPGTRLTVT.

In its sample, this clone is medium-sized. This chain joins TRBV6-5 and TRBJ1-1; TRBD1 matches at 7 bases. Germline loops: CDR1 MNHEY, CDR2 SVGAGI. The CDR3 is 16 amino acids. Trimming at V came to 3 bases and at J to 4 bases, leaving 11 bases not matched to a gene. The CDR3 sequence: CASSYSLTGAGTEAFF. Here the CDR3 DNA reads TGTGCCAGCAGTTATTCCCTCACAGGGGCCGGCACTGAAGCTTTCTTT.

V is TRBV27 and J is TRBJ2-3; 11 bases fit TRBD2. V trimming: 3 bases; J trimming: 3 bases; junction bases outside the gene matches: 2. In germline, CDR1 is MNHEY, CDR2 SMNVEV (reference sequence). CDR3 size: 15 residues. The DNA of the CDR3 is TGTGCCAGCAGTTTCGGGACTAGCGGAACAGATACGCAGTATTTT. This sequence encodes CASSFGTSGTDTQYF.

V gene TRBV5-4 combines with J gene TRBJ2-7; 7 bases fit TRBD2. The germline gives CDR1 SGHNT, CDR2 YYREEE (reference sequence). This CDR3 spans 18 amino acids. Losses at the gene ends were 3 bases for V and 4 bases for J; bases not matched to a gene: 19. This CDR3 is CASSYKQRTSAGFYEQYF. The CDR3 DNA follows: TGTGCCAGCAGCTACAAACAACGGACTTCAGCGGGATTTTACGAGCAGTACTTC.